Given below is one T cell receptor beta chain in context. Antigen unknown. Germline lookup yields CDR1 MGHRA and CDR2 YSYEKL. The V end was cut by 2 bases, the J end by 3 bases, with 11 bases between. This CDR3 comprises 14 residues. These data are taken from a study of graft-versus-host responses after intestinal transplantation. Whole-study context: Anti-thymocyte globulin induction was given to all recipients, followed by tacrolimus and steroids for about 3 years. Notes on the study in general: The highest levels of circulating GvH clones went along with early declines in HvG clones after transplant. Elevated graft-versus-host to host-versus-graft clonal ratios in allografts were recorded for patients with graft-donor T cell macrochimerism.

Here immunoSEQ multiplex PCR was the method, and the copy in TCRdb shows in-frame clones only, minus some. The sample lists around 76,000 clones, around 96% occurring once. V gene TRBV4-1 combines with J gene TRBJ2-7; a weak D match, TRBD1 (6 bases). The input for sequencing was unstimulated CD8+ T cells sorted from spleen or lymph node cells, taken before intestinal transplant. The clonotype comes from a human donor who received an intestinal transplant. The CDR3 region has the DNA TGCGCCAGCAGCCAAACAGTAGGGGGCTACGAGCAGTACTTC. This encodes CASSQTVGGYEQYF.